The text below deals with one T cell receptor (beta chain). The sample comes from a study of blood T cell repertoires in COVID-19. For the study at large: Samples came from the United States, Italy and Spain, spanning acute and convalescent COVID-19. T cells, B-cell-depleted T cells, or PBMCs provided the cDNA or gDNA that served as material.

The CDR3 is made up of 14 amino acids. Deletions cut 3 bases from V and 6 bases from J, with 15 bases between. Germline V gene sequence: CDR1 LNHDA, CDR2 SQIVND (reference sequence). Study processing details: For nucleated cells, counts were estimated from reference gene primer amplification. Some clones are missing from TCRdb's copy, which holds only in-frame ones; the method was immunoSEQ multiplex PCR. D and trimming come from the DNA, and the V and J calls and clone size come from that table. This table holds 150,000 to 200,000 clones, roughly 73% found once. The rearrangement joins TRBV19 to TRBJ2-7; a weak D match, TRBD2 (7 bases). Sequenced sample: peripheral blood. This sequence was found in a man aged 65 to 85 with acute or convalescent COVID-19. The CDR3 spells CASSIGGGAREQYF. CDR3 sequence (DNA): TGTGCCAGTAGTATTGGCGGGGGCGCACGCGAGCAGTACTTC.